This T cell receptor beta chain was retrieved from a study of T cell responses to AZD1222 COVID-19 vaccine. The assay was immunoSEQ multiplex PCR, and TCRdb's table has in-frame clones only and misses some. The top ten hold approximately 6.8% of the sample, which has about 140,000 clones, 85% to 95% seen once. Remarks on this clone: Its specificity is not known. This specimen includes other DNA sequences encoding the same CDR3.

This CDR3 region has 13 residues. The V gene lost 1 base and the J gene lost 4 bases, with 5 bases spanning the gap. Study-wide points: With two AZD1222 doses given, Spike-specific TCR breadth and depth both rose. Unmutated regions of variants are reportedly targeted by nearly half of spike-specific TCRs. Clonal diversity was possibly underestimated, and white British individuals and females predominated among donors.

The clonotype originates from an adult who received the AZD1222 COVID-19 vaccine. V usage is TRBV12-3 or TRBV12-4 and J usage is TRBJ1-5; no firm D call. Sequences were derived from peripheral blood, sampled 28 days after the second AZD1222 dose. The DNA for the CDR3 is TGTGCCAGCAGTTTAGGGTCGAATCAGCCCCAGCATTTT. Residues: CASSLGSNQPQHF.